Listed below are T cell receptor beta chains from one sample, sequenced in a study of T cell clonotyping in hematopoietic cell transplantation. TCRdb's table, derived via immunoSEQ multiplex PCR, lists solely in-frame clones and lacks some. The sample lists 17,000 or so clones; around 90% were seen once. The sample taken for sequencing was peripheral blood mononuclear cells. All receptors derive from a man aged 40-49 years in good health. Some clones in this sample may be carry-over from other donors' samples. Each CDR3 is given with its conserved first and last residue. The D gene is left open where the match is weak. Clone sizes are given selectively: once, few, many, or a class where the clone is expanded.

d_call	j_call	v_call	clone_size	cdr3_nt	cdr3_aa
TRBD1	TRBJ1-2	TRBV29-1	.	TGCAGCGCTCCTGACAGGGGCGCTTTTGGCTACACCTTC	CSAPDRGAFGYTF
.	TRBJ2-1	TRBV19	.	TGTGCCAGTAGTATAATACCTAGGGCCAATGAGCAGTTCTTC	CASSIIPRANEQFF
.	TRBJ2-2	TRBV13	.	TGTGCCAGCAGCCCGGGGTGGGGCTGGAACACCGGGGAGCTGTTTTTT	CASSPGWGWNTGELFF
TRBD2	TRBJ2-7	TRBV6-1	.	TGTGCCAGCAGTGAAGAGGGCGGGGGTAACTACGAGCAGTACTTC	CASSEEGGGNYEQYF
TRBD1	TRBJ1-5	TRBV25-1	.	TGTGCCAGCAGTGAACGACAGGGGCACCAGCCCCAGCATTTT	CASSERQGHQPQHF
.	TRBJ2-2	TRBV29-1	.	TGCAGCGTTGGATCTGCCTACACCGGGGAGCTGTTTTTT	CSVGSAYTGELFF
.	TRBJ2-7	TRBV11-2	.	TGTGCCAGCAGCTTAATACTGCCCTACGAGCAGTACTTC	CASSLILPYEQYF
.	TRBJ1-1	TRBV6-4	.	TGTGCCAGCAGTGAGACAGGGAACACTGAAGCTTTCTTT	CASSETGNTEAFF
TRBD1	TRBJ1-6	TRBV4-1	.	TGCGCCAGCAGCCAAGAATCACAGGGGAATTCACCCCTCCACTTT	CASSQESQGNSPLHF
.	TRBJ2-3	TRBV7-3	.	TGTGCCAGCAGCTTGCAGTTTGGAGATACGCAGTATTTT	CASSLQFGDTQYF
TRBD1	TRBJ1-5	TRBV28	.	TGTGCCAGCAGTTTACCAGGACAGGCTAATCAGCCCCAGCATTTT	CASSLPGQANQPQHF
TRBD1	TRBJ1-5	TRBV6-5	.	TGTGCCAGCAGTAGGGACAGCACCAATCAGCCCCAGCATTTT	CASSRDSTNQPQHF
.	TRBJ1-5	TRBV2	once	TGTGCCAGCAGGCCAGATAGCAATCAGCCCCAGCATTTT	CASRPDSNQPQHF
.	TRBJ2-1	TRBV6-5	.	TGTGCCAGCAGTTACTCTGTTTGGACAGCTAACAATGAGCAGTTCTTC	CASSYSVWTANNEQFF
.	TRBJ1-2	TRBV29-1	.	TGCAGCGTTGAAACGGGGCGCGGCTACACCTTC	CSVETGRGYTF
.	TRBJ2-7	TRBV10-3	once	TGTGCCATCAGCCCCGGGCAGGGGTACGAGCAGTACTTC	CAISPGQGYEQYF
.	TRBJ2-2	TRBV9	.	TGTGCCAGCAGCGTAGCATCCGCCGGGGAGCTGTTTTTT	CASSVASAGELFF
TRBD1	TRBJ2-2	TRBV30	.	TGTGCCTGCCTCCCGGGACAGTACACCGGGGAGCTGTTTTTT	CACLPGQYTGELFF
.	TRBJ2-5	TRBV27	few	TGTGCCAGCAGTTCCGACTCAGACGTGGAGACCCAGTACTTC	CASSSDSDVETQYF
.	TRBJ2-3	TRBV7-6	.	TGTGCCAGCAGCTTAGTGCCAGGGGAGTACGGCACAGATACGCAGTATTTT	CASSLVPGEYGTDTQYF
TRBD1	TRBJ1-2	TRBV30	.	TGTGCCTGGAGCGTTCAGGGGGTAGGAGGCTACACCTTC	CAWSVQGVGGYTF
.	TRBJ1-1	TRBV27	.	TGTGCCAGCAGTTTGTGGGGGATGAACACTGAAGCTTTCTTT	CASSLWGMNTEAFF
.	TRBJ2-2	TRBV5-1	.	TGCGCCAGCAGCTGGGGAACAGGCAACACCGGGGAGCTGTTTTTT	CASSWGTGNTGELFF
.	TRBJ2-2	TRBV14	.	TGTGCCAGCAGCCAAGCCCCGGACAGCGACACCGGGGAGCTGTTTTTT	CASSQAPDSDTGELFF
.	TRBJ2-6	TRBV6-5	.	TGTGCCAGTCGGGTAGTCGCCGGGGCCAACGTCCTGACTTTC	CASRVVAGANVLTF
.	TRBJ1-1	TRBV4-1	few	TGCGCCAGCAGCCAAGACCAGCGGGCGGAAGCTTTCTTT	CASSQDQRAEAFF
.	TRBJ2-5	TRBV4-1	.	TGCGCCAGCAGCAGTACCTCGACAGCCAAAGGGGAGACCCAGTACTTC	CASSSTSTAKGETQYF
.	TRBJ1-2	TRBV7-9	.	TGTGCCAGCAGCTTAGGGGCAGCTAACTATGGCTACACCTTC	CASSLGAANYGYTF
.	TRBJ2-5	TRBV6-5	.	TGTGCCAGCGAAACTCGGGAGACCCAGTACTTC	CASETRETQYF
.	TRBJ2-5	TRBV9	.	TGTGCCAGCAGCGTAGAGCCTAGCGAAGAGACCCAGTACTTC	CASSVEPSEETQYF
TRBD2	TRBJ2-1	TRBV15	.	TGTGCCACCAGCAGAGGCGTTACTAGCGGGAGGGGCAATGAGCAGTTCTTC	CATSRGVTSGRGNEQFF
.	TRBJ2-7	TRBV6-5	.	TGTGCCAGCAGTTACTCGTCCTGGGACTACGAGCAGTACTTC	CASSYSSWDYEQYF
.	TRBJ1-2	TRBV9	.	TGTGCCAGCAGCCCGCGCCTCCCTCAGATGGGGCATGGCTACACCTTC	CASSPRLPQMGHGYTF
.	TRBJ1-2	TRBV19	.	TGTGCCAGTAGGACCAGGGACGATACCGCTGTTTATGGCTACACCTTC	CASRTRDDTAVYGYTF
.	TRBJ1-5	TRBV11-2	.	TGTGCCAGCAGCCTCGTCCCAGGTCAGCCCCAGCATTTT	CASSLVPGQPQHF
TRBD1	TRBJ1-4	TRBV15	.	TGTGCCACCAGCATTGGAACAGGGGGGAATGAAAAACTGTTTTTT	CATSIGTGGNEKLFF
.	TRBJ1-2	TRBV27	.	TGTGCCAGCAGAACTGGGGGCTACACCTTC	CASRTGGYTF
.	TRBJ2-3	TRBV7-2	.	TGTGCCAGCAGCCCGGGGGCAGGGAGAGATACGCAGTATTTT	CASSPGAGRDTQYF
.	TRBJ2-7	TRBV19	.	TGTGCCAGTAGTATAGGAACTTCCAACTCCTACGAGCAGTACTTC	CASSIGTSNSYEQYF
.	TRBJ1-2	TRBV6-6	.	TGTGCCAGCAGTTCAGGACGGACAGACTATGGCTACACCTTC	CASSSGRTDYGYTF
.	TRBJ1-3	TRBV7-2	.	TGTGCCAGCAGCTTAGTGACAGGAGGATTCGCTGGAAACACCATATATTTT	CASSLVTGGFAGNTIYF
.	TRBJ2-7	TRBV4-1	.	TGCGCCAGCAGCCAAGAGCGGCAGGGACTCTCCTACGAGCAGTACTTC	CASSQERQGLSYEQYF
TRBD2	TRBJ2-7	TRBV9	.	TGTGCCAGCAGCGTAGATCTAGCGGGAGGTCGAAAGGTCTACGAGCAGTACTTC	CASSVDLAGGRKVYEQYF
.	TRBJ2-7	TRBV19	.	TGTGCCAGTAGTATCAGGCACCCAGCCACCTACGAGCAGTACTTC	CASSIRHPATYEQYF
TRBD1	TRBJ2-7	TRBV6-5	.	TGTGCCAGCAGGAAGGACAGGGGATACTACGAGCAGTACTTC	CASRKDRGYYEQYF